The 14 T cell receptor beta chains listed next were all sequenced from one sample in a study of CD8 T cells in ankylosing spondylitis. No cognate antigen is known for these TCRs. Each CDR3 protein gets one entry after TCRdb re-called the 5' RACE reads with MiXCR. Of a few hundred thousand distinct CDR3 sequences in the sample, approximately 20% were seen once. Study observations and caveats: There was a TCR beta motif, made of 7 or 8 highly homologous variants, that appeared characteristic of ankylosing spondylitis blood.

Material: blood, either unsorted or a sorted T cell fraction (not recorded which). Source of these receptors: a male donor with ankylosing spondylitis.

This chain connects TRBV28 to TRBJ2-1, with a weak D call TRBD2 (6 bases). This CDR3 is 14 amino acids long. V lost 2 bases to trimming and J lost 7 bases, with 12 bases between them. The germline V gene has CDR1 MDHEN and CDR2 SYDVKM. The CDR3 is CASSLPGDLNEQFF. The CDR3 DNA follows: TGTGCCAGCAGTTTACCGGGAGACTTAAATGAGCAGTTCTTC.

This rearrangement joins TRBV4-1 to TRBJ2-5; maybe TRBD1 (5 bases). CDR3 size: 17 residues. CDR1 is MGHRA and CDR2 is YSYEKL in the germline V gene. Trimming left V 0 bases short and J 1 base short, with 15 bases between. CDR3 coding DNA: TGCGCCAGCAGCCAAGATGGGCAGGACCAGGGCCAAGAGACCCAGTACTTC. This sequence encodes CASSQDGQDQGQETQYF.

Concerning this clonotype itself: The junction and the germline gene differ at one end; a read error may be behind it. The chain recombines TRBV27 with TRBJ1-1, with TRBD1 identical over 8 bases. CDR3 length equals 11 residues. Germline V gene data show CDR1 as MNHEY and CDR2 as SMNVEV (reference sequence). The DNA for the CDR3 is TGTGCCAGCAGTCACCACAGGGGGAGGACCTGG. This encodes CASSHHRGRTW.

The CDR3 loop is CASSFGTGFNQPQHF. The CDR3 region has the DNA TGCGCCAGCAGCTTCGGGACAGGATTCAATCAGCCCCAGCATTTT. V usage is TRBV5-1 and J usage is TRBJ1-5, with TRBD1 identical over 8 bases. The length of the CDR3 is 15 residues. After removal of 2 bases from V and 3 bases from J, the junction contained 4 bases not matched to a gene. CDR1 and CDR2 from the germline V gene are SGHRS and YFSETQ.

This chain uses TRBV4-1 with TRBJ1-2; the match to TRBD1 covers 9 bases. The CDR3 length is 16 residues. From germline, CDR1 is MGHRA and CDR2 YSYEKL. Losses at the gene ends were 4 bases for V and 8 bases for J; bases not matched to a gene: 14. In DNA form, the CDR3 reads TGCGCCAGCAGCCCGCAGTCCCGGGACAGGGTATCCGGCTACACCTTC. As protein: CASSPQSRDRVSGYTF.

This clonotype came up many times. This chain links TRBV20-1 with TRBJ2-1; TRBD2 aligns across 9 bases. Germline V lookup: CDR1 DFQATT, CDR2 SNEGSKA (reference sequence). This CDR3 has 16 residues. Unmatched junction bases numbered 9, after V lost 6 bases and J lost 0 bases. In DNA form, the CDR3 reads TGCAGTGCCCCCTTATCTAGCGGGATCTCCTACAATGAGCAGTTCTTC. Translating gives CSAPLSSGISYNEQFF.

This clonotype has a single count. V gene TRBV29-1 combines with J gene TRBJ2-1; TRBD2 agrees at 7 bases. This CDR3 comprises 15 residues. Germline CDR1 is SQVTM and CDR2 is ANQGSEA. Trimming removed 7 bases from V and 3 bases from J; junction bases left unmatched: 12. In nucleotides, the CDR3 is TGCAGCGGTTATAGCGGGTCGTGGGGCTACAATGAGCAGTTCTTC. It encodes CSGYSGSWGYNEQFF.

This clonotype has a count of ten or more. V is TRBV7-8 and J is TRBJ2-3, with D uncertain. CDR1 SGHVS and CDR2 FQNEAQ come from the germline V gene. Deletions cut 4 bases from V and 4 bases from J, with 6 bases between. The CDR3 sequence is 12 residues long. CDR3 sequence: CASSSVADTQYF. Written as DNA, the CDR3 is TGTGCCAGCAGCTCCGTAGCAGATACGCAGTATTTT.

This clonotype was detected ten times or more. V usage is TRBV7-2 and J usage is TRBJ1-6, with D uncertain. This CDR3 spans 16 amino acids. V lost 1 base to trimming and J lost 5 bases, with 12 bases between them. The germline gives CDR1 SGHTA, CDR2 FQGNSA. CDR3 bases: TGTGCCAGCAGCTTAGTCCCAGGTTCAAATAATTCACCCCTCCACTTT. Translation: CASSLVPGSNNSPLHF.

The rearrangement uses TRBV11-2 and TRBJ2-3; 11 positions agree with TRBD2. Trimming at V came to 5 bases and at J to 1 base, leaving 5 bases not matched to a gene. CDR1 and CDR2 (germline): SGHAT, FQNNGV. This CDR3 is 16 amino acids long. CDR3 DNA sequence: TGTGCCAGCAGCAAAACTAGCGGGAGTGGCACAGATACGCAGTATTTT. This translates into CASSKTSGSGTDTQYF.

The V gene is TRBV24-1, the J gene TRBJ1-1; D gene uncertain. The V and J ends lost 8 bases and 0 bases respectively, with 9 bases between them. CDR1 and CDR2 from the germline V gene are KGHDR and SFDVKD. CDR3 length: 13 amino acids. The CDR3 DNA follows: TGTGCCACCAAAAACGACCTGAACACTGAAGCTTTCTTT. Amino acids: CATKNDLNTEAFF.

This chain connects TRBV5-1 to TRBJ2-7, with D unresolved. The V end lost 0 bases, the J end lost 0 bases, and 13 bases lay between the germline ends. CDR1 and CDR2 (germline): SGHRS, YFSETQ. This CDR3 is built from 16 residues. CDR3 in amino acids: CASSLEEVRSSYEQYF. In DNA, the CDR3 is TGCGCCAGCAGCTTGGAAGAGGTCAGGAGCTCCTACGAGCAGTACTTC.

A remark on this clonotype: Mismatch with germline at one junction end may stem from a read error. As DNA, the CDR3 is TGTACCAGCACCGGAAGTCGTGGACAGGGCGACTCAAGGGAGCAGTACTTC. This codes for CTSTGSRGQGDSREQYF. This chain connects TRBV28 to TRBJ2-7; 8 bases match TRBD1. Germline V gene lookup returns CDR1 MDHEN and CDR2 SYDVKM. This CDR3 spans 17 amino acids.

The CDR3 DNA reads as TGTGCCAGCAGCTTAATGGACCGAGCCTACGAGCAGTACTTC. Its protein is CASSLMDRAYEQYF. The chain carries TRBV7-2 and TRBJ2-7, with D hard to call. This CDR3 is 14 amino acids long. The V and J ends lost 2 bases and 2 bases respectively, with 10 bases between them. The germline V gene has CDR1 SGHTA and CDR2 FQGNSA.